This TCR beta chain was recovered during a study of OX40 agonist ivuxolimab in advanced cancers. At the level of the study: The dose-escalation group included hepatocellular carcinoma, melanoma, renal cell carcinoma and head and neck cancer. Overall study results and limits: Expanded clones belonging to CD8+ T cells outnumbered, on average, those of CD4+.

Germline CDR1 reads SGDLS; CDR2 reads YYNGEE. V lost 4 bases, J lost 1 base, and 6 bases stayed unmatched. The CDR3 spans 17 residues. A word on this clone: Its target is not known.

TCRdb's copy holds only in-frame clones and misses some; the assay was immunoSEQ multiplex PCR. Of roughly 80,000 clones in the sample, approximately 80% were seen once. This clonotype was sampled from an adult with an advanced solid tumor such as melanoma, head and neck, liver or kidney cancer. The source material was CD4+ or CD8+ T cells sorted from blood, sampled in a trial of the OX40 agonist ivuxolimab. The chain uses TRBV9 and TRBJ2-2, with 11 bases identical to TRBD2. The CDR3 DNA follows: TGTGCCAGCAGCACCTCCACTAGCGGGGGGAACACCGGGGAGCTGTTTTTT. Encoded protein: CASSTSTSGGNTGELFF.